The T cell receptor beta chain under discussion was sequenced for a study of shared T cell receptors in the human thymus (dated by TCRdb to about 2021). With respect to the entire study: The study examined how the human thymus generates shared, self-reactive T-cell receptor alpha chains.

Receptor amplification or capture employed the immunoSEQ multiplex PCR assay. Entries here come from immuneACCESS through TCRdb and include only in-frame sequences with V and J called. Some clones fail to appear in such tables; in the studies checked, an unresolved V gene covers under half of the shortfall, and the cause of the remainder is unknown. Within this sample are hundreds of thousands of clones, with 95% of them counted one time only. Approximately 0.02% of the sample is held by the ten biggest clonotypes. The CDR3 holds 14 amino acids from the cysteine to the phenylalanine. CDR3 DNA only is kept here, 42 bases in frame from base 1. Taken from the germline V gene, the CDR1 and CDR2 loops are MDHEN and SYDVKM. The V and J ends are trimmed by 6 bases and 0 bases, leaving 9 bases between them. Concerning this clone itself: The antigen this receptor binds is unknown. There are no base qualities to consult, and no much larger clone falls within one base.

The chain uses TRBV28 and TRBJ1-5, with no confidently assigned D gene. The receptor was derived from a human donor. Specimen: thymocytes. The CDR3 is CASSSDGSNQPQHF. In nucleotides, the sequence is TGTGCCAGCAGCTCGGACGGTAGCAATCAGCCCCAGCATTTT.